The 19 T cell receptor beta chains reported below all come from one sample, sequenced in a study of blood T cell repertoires in COVID-19. The repertoire was sequenced with immunoSEQ multiplex PCR; TCRdb's copy has only in-frame clones and lacks some. The data contain approximately 260,000 clones, about nine tenths of them seen just once; the ten biggest clones take up 1% to 1.5%. The sequenced sample was PBMCs or T cells enriched from blood (not recorded which). These receptors were collected from a woman aged 40 to 55 with acute COVID-19.

The chain carries TRBV18 and TRBJ1-5; TRBD1 might be the D (6 bases). CDR1 and CDR2 (germline): KGHSH, LQKENI. This CDR3 has 13 amino acids. V gave up 8 bases and J gave up 3 bases, with 11 bases separating them. DNA for the CDR3: TGTGCCAGCCAACAGGGAGACAATCAGCCCCAGCATTTT. It translates to CASQQGDNQPQHF.

This sequence joins TRBV10-1 and TRBJ2-3, with D maybe TRBD1 (5 bases). CDR1 WNHNN and CDR2 SYGVQD come from the germline V gene (reference sequence). V lost 4 bases to trimming and J lost 1 base, with 6 bases between them. The CDR3 has 13 residues. CDR3 loop: CASSATGTDTQYF. CDR3 bases: TGCGCCAGCAGTGCGACAGGCACAGATACGCAGTATTTT.

This chain joins TRBV5-1 and TRBJ2-1; tentative D call: TRBD2 (5 bases). Germline V lookup: CDR1 SGHRS, CDR2 YFSETQ. The CDR3 has 12 amino acids. V lost 0 bases, J lost 15 bases, and 13 bases lay in between. For the CDR3, the DNA is TGCGCCAGCAGCTTGGGGGGTCGGGATTGGTTCTTC. Translating it yields CASSLGGRDWFF. Full variable domain (missing parts from reference TRBV5-1 and TRBJ2-1): KAGVTQTPRYLIKTRGQQVTLSCSPISGHRSVSWYQQTPGQGLQFLFEYFSETQRNKGNFPGRFSGRQFSNSRSEMNVSTLELGDSALYLCASSLGGRDWFFGPGTRLTVL.

To note about this clone: The sample has other DNA sequences that encode this CDR3 too. CDR3 coding DNA: TGTGCCAGCAGCTTGGCGGGACAGATGAACACTGAAGCTTTCTTT. This translates into CASSLAGQMNTEAFF. This sequence joins TRBV11-2 and TRBJ1-1; 7 bases agree with TRBD1. CDR3 length equals 15 residues. Germline assignment: CDR1 SGHAT and CDR2 FQNNGV. With 3 bases clipped from V and 0 bases from J, the junction kept 4 bases outside the gene matches.

V is TRBV7-8 and J is TRBJ2-7, with a tentative D call TRBD1 (6 bases). Germline assignment: CDR1 SGHVS and CDR2 FQNEAQ. Deletions cut 5 bases from V and 6 bases from J, with 23 bases between. There are 16 residues in the CDR3. CDR3 sequence: CASSPPLYLTGREQYV. The DNA of the CDR3 is TGTGCCAGCAGCCCACCCCTTTATCTGACAGGACGCGAGCAGTACGTC.

CDR3 amino acids: CASSYSKAGGPHEQFF. In DNA form, the CDR3 reads TGTGCCAGCAGTTACTCGAAGGCGGGAGGGCCCCATGAGCAGTTCTTC. The chain couples TRBV6-8 to TRBJ2-1, with 9 bases aligning to TRBD2. The V gene's germline CDR1 is MNHGY and CDR2 SAAAGT. There are 16 residues in the CDR3. Trimming removed 0 bases from V and 8 bases from J; junction bases left unmatched: 8.

The chain is built from TRBV23-1 and TRBJ2-7; 9 bases fit TRBD1. TRBV23-1 is reported as an ORF; its role is uncertain. Unmatched junction bases numbered 12, after V lost 0 bases and J lost 3 bases. The CDR3 is 18 amino acids. In DNA form, the CDR3 reads TGCGCCAGCAGTCAATCCAAAGACCGGGACAGGGCCCTCTACGAGCAGTACGTC. It codes for CASSQSKDRDRALYEQYV.

The gene calls are TRBV11-2 and TRBJ2-2, with a weak D call TRBD1 (6 bases). In germline, CDR1 is SGHAT, CDR2 FQNNGV. This CDR3 has 19 residues. Deletions cut 4 bases from V and 1 base from J, with 22 bases between. The CDR3 DNA reads TGTGCCAGCAGCTCACAGGATCGGACAGTGCTTGGGAACACCGGGGAGCTGTTTTTT. This codes for CASSSQDRTVLGNTGELFF.

V usage is TRBV19 and J usage is TRBJ2-1; D is unresolved. The CDR3 is made up of 14 amino acids. V dropped 4 bases and J dropped 7 bases, with 14 bases sitting between them. Per germline, CDR1 LNHDA and CDR2 SQIVND (reference sequence). CDR3 bases: TGTGCCAGTAGTAGGTCAGGTGTTGATAATGAGCAGTTCTTC. Translated: CASSRSGVDNEQFF. Supplemented by reference TRBV19 and TRBJ2-1, the full variable domain reads DGGITQSPKYLFRKEGQNVTLSCEQNLNHDAMYWYRQDPGQGLRLIYYSQIVNDFQKGDIAEGYSVSREKKESFPLTVTSAQKNPTAFYLCASSRSGVDNEQFFGPGTRLTVL.

The chain has TRBV14 and TRBJ2-2; 7 bases match TRBD1. Germline V gene data show CDR1 as SGHDN and CDR2 as FVKESK. The CDR3 consists of 17 residues. J was trimmed by 1 base and V by 3 bases; bases with no gene match: 8. The CDR3 is CASSHGIWDRNTGELFF. CDR3 DNA: TGTGCCAGCAGCCATGGCATATGGGACAGGAACACCGGGGAGCTGTTTTTT.

The rearrangement uses TRBV29-1 and TRBJ2-7; 8 bases map to TRBD1. CDR1 is SQVTM, CDR2 ANQGSEA, per germline. The CDR3 is 11 residues long. Trimming cost V 5 bases and J 7 bases; bases outside gene matches: 4. DNA for the CDR3: TGCAGCGTTCAGGGGGCGGGGGAGCAGTACGTC. Translation: CSVQGAGEQYV.

This chain joins TRBV28 and TRBJ1-4; TRBD1 matches 9 bases. The CDR3 length is 15 residues. V lost 4 bases, J lost 8 bases, and 8 bases stayed unmatched. The germline V gene encodes CDR1 MDHEN and CDR2 SYDVKM. CDR3 DNA: TGTGCCAGCAGTTCTCCACAGGGGGCGCGGGAAAAACTGTTTTTT. This gives the protein CASSSPQGAREKLFF.

Ten or more counts support this clone. The gene calls are TRBV2 and TRBJ2-2, with D perhaps TRBD2 (6 bases). This CDR3 spans 16 amino acids. Between the trimmed V and J ends, which lost 2 bases and 5 bases, there was a span of 15 bases. The germline CDR1 and CDR2 sequences are SNHLY and FYNNEI. For the CDR3, the DNA is TGTGCCAGCAGTGAAAGGGCTCGCGCGGGGACCGGGGAGCTGTTTTTT. It encodes CASSERARAGTGELFF. Supplemented by reference TRBV2 and TRBJ2-2, the full variable domain reads EPEVTQTPSHQVTQMGQEVILRCVPISNHLYFYWYRQILGQKVEFLVSFYNNEISEKSEIFDDQFSVERPDGSNFTLKIRSTKLEDSAMYFCASSERARAGTGELFFGEGSRLTVL.

This clone was seen a single time. The chain is built from TRBV29-1 and TRBJ2-2; 9 bases are shared with TRBD2. Losses at the gene ends were 6 bases for V and 6 bases for J; bases not matched to a gene: 2. This CDR3 region has 12 residues. Germline CDR1 is SQVTM and CDR2 is ANQGSEA. The CDR3 DNA is TGCAGCGTGACTAGCGGTCCCGGGGAGCTGTTTTTT. Translated: CSVTSGPGELFF.

J is TRBJ1-2 and V is TRBV10-2; 7 bases fit TRBD1. The ends lost 3 bases at V and 4 bases at J; junction bases unmatched: 5. The CDR3 length is 14 residues. Germline CDR1 is WSHSY and CDR2 is SAAADI. The CDR3 here is CASSEGGAGYGYTF. The CDR3 nucleotides are TGCGCCAGCAGTGAAGGGGGCGCGGGCTATGGCTACACCTTC.

The CDR3: CASSAPGIRYGYTF. The CDR3 region has the DNA TGTGCCAGCAGTGCGCCGGGAATACGCTATGGCTACACCTTC. The V call is TRBV28, the J call TRBJ1-2; no definite D call. Germline V lookup: CDR1 MDHEN, CDR2 SYDVKM. V lost 5 bases and J lost 4, with 14 bases in between. The CDR3 length is 14 residues.

The chain recombines TRBV20-1 with TRBJ2-1, with D unclear. Between the trimmed V and J ends, which lost 2 bases and 7 bases, there was a span of 6 bases. CDR3 size: 11 residues. CDR1 and CDR2 from the germline V gene are DFQATT and SNEGSKA (reference sequence). In DNA form, the CDR3 reads TGCAGTGCTAGACTAGAAAATGAGCAGTTCTTC. Translation: CSARLENEQFF.

The CDR3 coding sequence is TGCAGCGTTGGTCCACTTGGGGGGGAACAAGATACGCAGTATTTT. Its translation: CSVGPLGGEQDTQYF. The V call is TRBV29-1, the J call TRBJ2-3; 7 positions agree with TRBD2. The CDR3 runs 15 residues. The J segment lost 5 bases and the V segment lost 4 bases, leaving 12 bases of the junction unmatched. Germline CDR1 and CDR2: SQVTM and ANQGSEA.

The chain employs TRBV10-3 and TRBJ2-1; 15 bases fit TRBD2. Germline CDR1 reads ENHRY; CDR2 reads SYGVKD. The junction had 4 bases not matched to a gene; V was cut back by 7 bases and J by 6 bases. This CDR3 is 15 amino acids long. Here the CDR3 DNA reads TGTGCCATCACGGGACTAGCGGGAGGCATCAATGAGCAGTTCTTC. Amino acids: CAITGLAGGINEQFF.